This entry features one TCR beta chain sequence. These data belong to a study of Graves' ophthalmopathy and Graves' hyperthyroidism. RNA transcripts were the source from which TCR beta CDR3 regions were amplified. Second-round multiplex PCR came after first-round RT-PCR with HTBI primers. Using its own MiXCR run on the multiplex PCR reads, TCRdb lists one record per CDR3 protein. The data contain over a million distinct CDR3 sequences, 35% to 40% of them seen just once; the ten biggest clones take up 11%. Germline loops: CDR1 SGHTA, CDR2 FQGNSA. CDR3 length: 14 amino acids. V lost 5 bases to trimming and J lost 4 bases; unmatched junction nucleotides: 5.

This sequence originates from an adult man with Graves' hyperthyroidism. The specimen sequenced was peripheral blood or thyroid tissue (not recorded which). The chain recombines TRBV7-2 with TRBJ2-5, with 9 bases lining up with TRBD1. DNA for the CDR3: TGTGCCAGCAGCCGAAAGACAGGGGGAGAGACCCAGTACTTC. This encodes CASSRKTGGETQYF.